The present TCR beta chain was sequenced within a study of T cell repertoires in cytomegalovirus infection. A note on this clonotype: Antigen: not known. Its ends do not fully match the called genes, so a read error is possible.

TCRdb re-called the reads through MiXCR, storing one row per CDR3 protein. The data contain some 800,000 distinct CDR3 sequences, 30% to 35% of them singletons. The CDR3 length is 17 residues. CDR1 and CDR2 (germline): MDHEN, SYDVKM. The sample in question was cultured CD8+ T cells from PBMCs, obtained from culture after CMV antigen stimulation. The TCR was taken from a human donor in good health (CMV status not recorded). Some clones in this sample may be carry-over from other donors' samples. V is TRBV28 and J is TRBJ1-5; D is possibly TRBD1 (5 bases). CDR3 residues: CVSSLRPWGSVNQPQHF. The CDR3 coding sequence is TGTGTCAGCAGTCTGCGCCCATGGGGGTCGGTAAATCAGCCCCAGCATTTT.